Each of the 7 T cell receptor beta chains below was sequenced from the same sample in a study of post-analysis software for immune sequencing data. The authors incorporated unique molecular identifiers into the TCR beta cDNA libraries. TCRdb independently ran MiXCR on the PCR reads; one entry per CDR3 protein. The sample has about 200,000 distinct CDR3 sequences; 29% are singletons. Antigens of these TCRs are unknown. Findings of the study overall: A handful of TRBV segments occurring more often in patients than controls included TRBV5-6, TRBV5-1 and TRBV20-1.

Material: blood. The receptors were gathered from a girl aged 2-17 years with multiple sclerosis.

This clonotype was counted at least ten times. This chain joins TRBV6-5 and TRBJ2-5, with a weak D call TRBD2 (6 bases). Germline V gene sequence: CDR1 MNHEY, CDR2 SVGAGI. V dropped 2 bases and J dropped 5 bases, with 12 bases sitting between them. The CDR3 runs 14 residues. The CDR3 nucleotides are TGTGCCAGCAGTTACGCGGGACCGGGGGAGACCCAGTACTTC. It specifies CASSYAGPGETQYF.

With regard to this clonotype: A much larger clone differs from this one at a single base, so this may be a read error. The chain links TRBV4-1 to TRBJ2-7, with 7 bases identical to TRBD1. The trim removed 0 bases at V and 7 bases at J, leaving 9 bases unmatched. This CDR3 has 15 residues. CDR1 is MGHRA, CDR2 YSYEKL, per germline. The CDR3 bases are TGCGCCAGCAGCCAAGAGGGGACAGCCTACAATGAGCAGTACTTC. Residues: CASSQEGTAYNEQYF.

This clonotype appeared many times. The chain carries TRBV28 and TRBJ2-1; no firm D call. This CDR3 comprises 15 residues. CDR1 and CDR2 (germline): MDHEN, SYDVKM. Trimming removed 1 base at V and 4 bases at J, with 11 bases between. DNA for the CDR3: TGTGCCAGCAGTTTATCAGCGCCCTCTTACAATGAGCAGTTCTTC. This encodes CASSLSAPSYNEQFF.

This clonotype was seen many times. This chain joins TRBV7-9 and TRBJ2-6; possible D gene TRBD2, 6 bases. In germline, CDR1 is SEHNR, CDR2 FQNEAQ (reference sequence). The CDR3 contains 17 residues. The V gene lost 1 base and the J gene lost 0 bases, with 10 bases spanning the gap. The CDR3: CASSLGDSASGANVLTF. DNA of the CDR3: TGTGCCAGCAGCTTAGGGGACTCCGCCTCTGGGGCCAACGTCCTGACTTTC.

The chain combines TRBV7-3 with TRBJ1-2; weak D call: TRBD1 (5 bases). Germline lookup yields CDR1 SGHTA and CDR2 FQGTGA. V was shortened by 5 bases and J by 9 bases, with 16 bases between the two germline ends. CDR3 length: 13 residues. This CDR3 is CASSDPQGRRYTF. The CDR3 DNA is TGTGCCAGCAGCGATCCTCAGGGAAGGCGCTACACCTTC. Based on the CDR3 plus reference TRBV7-3 and TRBJ1-2, the full variable domain is GAGVSQTPSNKVTEKGKYVELRCDPISGHTALYWYRQSLGQGPEFLIYFQGTGAADDSGLPNDRFFAVRPEGSVSTLKIQRTERGDSAVYLCASSDPQGRRYTFGSGTRLTVV.

This clonotype showed up just a few times. The chain has TRBV5-1 and TRBJ2-6; a weak D match, TRBD1 (6 bases). The V gene's germline CDR1 is SGHRS and CDR2 YFSETQ. Trimming removed 4 bases from V and 0 bases from J, with 14 bases in between. This CDR3 is 17 amino acids long. The CDR3 DNA sequence: TGCGCCAGCAGCACAGCAGGGGCCTACTCTGGGGCCAACGTCCTGACTTTC. It specifies CASSTAGAYSGANVLTF.

A word on this clonotype: At one of its ends the junction is not consistent with the germline gene, which may arise from a read error. CDR3 DNA: TGTGCCAGCAGGGGGGTAGCGGGAACCGGGTACAATGAGCGGTTCTTC. This translates into CASRGVAGTGYNERFF. This rearrangement joins TRBV12-3 or TRBV12-4 to TRBJ2-1; 8 bases match TRBD2. The CDR3 loop spans 16 amino acids.